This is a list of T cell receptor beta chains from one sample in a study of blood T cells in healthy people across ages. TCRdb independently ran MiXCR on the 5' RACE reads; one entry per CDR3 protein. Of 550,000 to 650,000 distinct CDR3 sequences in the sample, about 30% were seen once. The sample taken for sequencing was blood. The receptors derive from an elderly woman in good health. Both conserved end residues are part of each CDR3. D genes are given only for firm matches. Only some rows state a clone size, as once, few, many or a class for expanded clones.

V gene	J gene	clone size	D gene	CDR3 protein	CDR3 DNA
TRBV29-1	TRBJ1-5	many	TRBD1	CSAGQGDNQPQHF	TGCAGCGCCGGTCAGGGGGACAATCAGCCCCAGCATTTT
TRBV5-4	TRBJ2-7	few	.	CASSLSSSSYNEQYF	TGTGCCAGCAGCTTGTCCTCGAGCTCCTACAATGAGCAGTACTTC
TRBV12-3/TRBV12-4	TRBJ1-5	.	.	CASTGRYNQPQHF	TGTGCCAGCACCGGAAGGTACAATCAGCCCCAGCATTTT
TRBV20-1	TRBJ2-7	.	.	CSAWKGTTSSYEQYF	TGCAGTGCTTGGAAGGGGACAACCTCCTCCTACGAGCAGTACTTC
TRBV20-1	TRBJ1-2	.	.	CSASPGALPYGYTF	TGCAGTGCTAGTCCAGGGGCTCTGCCCTATGGCTACACCTTC
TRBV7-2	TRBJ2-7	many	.	CASSPFPGAEQYF	TGTGCCAGCAGCCCCTTTCCAGGGGCCGAGCAGTACTTC
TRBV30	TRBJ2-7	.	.	CAWGPRDNYEQYF	TGTGCCTGGGGTCCCCGGGACAACTATGAGCAGTACTTC
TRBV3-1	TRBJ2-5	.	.	CASSQLYGKTQYF	TGTGCCAGCAGCCAACTCTACGGGAAGACCCAGTACTTC
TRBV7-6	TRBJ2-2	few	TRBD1	CASSSFGTGASNTGELFF	TGTGCCAGCAGCTCGTTCGGGACAGGGGCATCGAACACCGGGGAGCTGTTTTTT
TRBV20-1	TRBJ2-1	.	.	CSARQADYSYNEQFF	TGCAGTGCTAGGCAGGCGGATTACTCCTACAATGAGCAGTTCTTC
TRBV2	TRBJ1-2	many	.	CASSEATGAYGYTF	TGTGCCAGCAGTGAAGCGACGGGGGCGTATGGCTACACCTTC
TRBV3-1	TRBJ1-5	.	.	CASSQALPSSSTGNSQPQHF	TGTGCCAGCAGCCAAGCCCTCCCGTCGAGTTCAACAGGGAATAGTCAGCCCCAGCATTTT
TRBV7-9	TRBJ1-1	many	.	CASSLARGDGEAFF	TGTGCCAGCAGCTTAGCGCGGGGGGATGGAGAAGCTTTCTTT
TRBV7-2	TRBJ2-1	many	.	CASSLGTVLSYNEQFF	TGTGCCAGCAGCTTAGGGACAGTCCTTTCCTACAATGAGCAGTTCTTC
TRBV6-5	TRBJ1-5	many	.	CASSVDRSNQPQHF	TGTGCCAGCAGCGTCGACAGGAGCAATCAGCCCCAGCATTTT
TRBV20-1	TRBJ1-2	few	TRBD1	CSARSESRGVGYGYTF	TGCAGTGCTAGATCCGAGAGCAGGGGGGTAGGATATGGCTACACCTTC
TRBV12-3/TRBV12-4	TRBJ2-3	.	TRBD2	CASTDSGGVAGTQYF	TGTGCCAGCACCGACAGCGGGGGGGTAGCCGGTACGCAGTATTTT
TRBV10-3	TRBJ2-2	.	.	CAISELGRTGELFF	TGTGCCATCAGTGAGTTAGGGCGGACCGGGGAGCTGTTTTTT
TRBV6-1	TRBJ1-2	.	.	CASSESGGGYTF	TGTGCCAGCAGTGAAAGTGGGGGTGGCTACACCTTC
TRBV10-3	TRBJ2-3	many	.	CAIKGDITDTQYF	TGTGCCATCAAGGGCGATATCACAGATACGCAGTATTTT
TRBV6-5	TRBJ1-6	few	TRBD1	CASSSSGGFGLTSPLHF	TGTGCCAGCAGTTCATCAGGGGGTTTTGGATTGACTTCACCCCTCCACTTT
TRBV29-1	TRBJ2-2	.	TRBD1	CSARRQGITGELFF	TGCAGCGCCCGGCGACAGGGGATCACCGGGGAGCTGTTTTTT
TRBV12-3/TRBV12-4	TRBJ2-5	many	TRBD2	CASSPGTSGGVGTQYF	TGTGCCAGCAGTCCCGGGACTAGCGGGGGGGTTGGGACCCAGTACTTC
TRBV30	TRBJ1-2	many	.	CAWSDRDYGYTF	TGTGCCTGGAGTGACAGGGACTATGGCTACACCTTC
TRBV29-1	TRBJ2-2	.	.	CSVKSQGNGELFF	TGCAGCGTGAAATCGCAGGGGAACGGGGAGCTGTTTTTT
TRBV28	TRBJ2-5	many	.	CASSPPLGQAETQYF	TGTGCCAGCAGTCCCCCTTTAGGGCAGGCGGAGACCCAGTACTTC
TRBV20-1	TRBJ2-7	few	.	CSARDLVGTNSYEQYF	TGCAGTGCTAGAGATCTAGTCGGGACAAACTCCTACGAGCAGTACTTC
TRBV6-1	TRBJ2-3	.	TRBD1	CASSTLGQVGTDTQYF	TGTGCCAGCAGTACCCTGGGACAGGTAGGCACAGATACGCAGTATTTT
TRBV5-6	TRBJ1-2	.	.	CASSSIGQNYGYTF	TGTGCCAGCAGCTCCATTGGACAGAACTATGGCTACACCTTC
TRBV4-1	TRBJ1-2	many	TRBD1	CASSQTVRQGDWRGYTF	TGCGCCAGCAGCCAAACGGTACGACAGGGAGACTGGCGCGGCTACACCTTC
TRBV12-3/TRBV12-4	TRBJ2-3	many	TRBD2	CASSFKRGGSTDTQYF	TGTGCCAGCAGTTTCAAGCGGGGGGGCAGCACAGATACGCAGTATTTT
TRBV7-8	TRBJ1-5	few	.	CASSPDGGVQPQHF	TGTGCCAGCAGCCCCGATGGGGGGGTTCAGCCCCAGCATTTT
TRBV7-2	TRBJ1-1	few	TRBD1	CASSQDRGRYTEAFF	TGTGCCAGCAGCCAAGACAGGGGGCGATACACTGAAGCTTTCTTT
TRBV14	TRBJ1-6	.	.	CASSHGGGLGSPPHF	TGTGCCAGCAGCCACGGGGGTGGGCTGGGTTCACCCCCCCACTTT
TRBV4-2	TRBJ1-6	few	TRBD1	CASSLSTDRGDSPPHF	TGTGCCAGCAGCTTATCGACGGACAGGGGGGATTCACCCCCCCACTTT
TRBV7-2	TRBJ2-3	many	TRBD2	CASSPWRGSTDTQYF	TGTGCCAGCAGCCCTTGGCGGGGGAGCACAGATACGCAGTATTTT
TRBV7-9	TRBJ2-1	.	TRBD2	CASSLVGGGQMFF	TGTGCCAGCAGCTTAGTTGGCGGGGGGCAGATGTTCTTC
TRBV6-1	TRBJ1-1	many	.	CASNEGLRKAFF	TGTGCCAGCAACGAGGGCCTTAGAAAAGCTTTCTTT
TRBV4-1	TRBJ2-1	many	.	CASSQEGGSRYNEQFF	TGCGCCAGCAGCCAAGAGGGAGGTAGCCGCTACAATGAGCAGTTCTTC
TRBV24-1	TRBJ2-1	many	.	CATSDRRGNSYNEQFF	TGTGCCACCAGTGATCGAAGGGGAAACTCCTACAATGAGCAGTTCTTC
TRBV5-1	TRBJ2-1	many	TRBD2	CASSPGGLATREQFF	TGCGCCAGCAGCCCAGGCGGACTAGCGACCCGCGAGCAGTTCTTC
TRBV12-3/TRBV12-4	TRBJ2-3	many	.	CASSLTGTDTQYF	TGCGCCAGCAGCTTAACAGGGACAGATACGCAGTATTTT
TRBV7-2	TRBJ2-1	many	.	CASSPVLQGFAYNEQFF	TGTGCCAGCAGCCCAGTTCTGCAGGGGTTCGCCTACAATGAGCAGTTCTTC
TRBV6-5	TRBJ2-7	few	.	CASSFSRAGAYEQYF	TGTGCCAGCAGTTTTAGTAGGGCCGGCGCTTACGAGCAGTACTTC
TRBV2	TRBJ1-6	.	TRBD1	CASAKQDRGRSPLHF	TGTGCCAGCGCAAAACAGGACAGGGGGCGTTCACCCCTCCACTTT
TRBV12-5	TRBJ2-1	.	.	CASGHGLAGDNEQCF	TGTGCTAGTGGCCACGGACTTGCGGGTGACAATGAGCAGTGCTTC
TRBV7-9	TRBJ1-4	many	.	CASSQGAGPNEKLFF	TGTGCCAGCAGCCAAGGGGCAGGTCCGAATGAAAAACTGTTTTTT
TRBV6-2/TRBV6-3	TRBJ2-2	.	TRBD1	CASRGQTITGELFF	TGTGCCAGCAGGGGACAGACAATCACCGGGGAGCTGTTTTTT
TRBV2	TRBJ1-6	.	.	CASTRGAQNSPLHF	TGTGCCAGCACCCGGGGAGCCCAAAATTCACCCCTCCACTTT
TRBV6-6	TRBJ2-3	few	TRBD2	CASINRASGGPDTQYF	TGTGCCAGCATCAACAGGGCTAGCGGGGGCCCAGATACGCAGTATTTT
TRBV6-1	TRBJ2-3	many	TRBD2	CASSENSSGDTDTQYF	TGTGCCAGCAGTGAGAACTCTAGCGGGGATACAGATACGCAGTATTTT
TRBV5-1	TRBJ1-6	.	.	CASSLGQMLGSPLHF	TGCGCCAGCAGCTTGGGACAGATGTTGGGTTCACCCCTCCACTTT
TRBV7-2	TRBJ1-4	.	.	CASSQIAGRLREKLFF	TGTGCCAGCAGCCAAATAGCAGGACGGTTAAGAGAAAAACTGTTTTTT
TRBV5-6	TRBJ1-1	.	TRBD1	CASSATGGVRAEAFF	TGTGCCAGCAGCGCCACAGGGGGCGTCCGGGCTGAAGCTTTCTTT